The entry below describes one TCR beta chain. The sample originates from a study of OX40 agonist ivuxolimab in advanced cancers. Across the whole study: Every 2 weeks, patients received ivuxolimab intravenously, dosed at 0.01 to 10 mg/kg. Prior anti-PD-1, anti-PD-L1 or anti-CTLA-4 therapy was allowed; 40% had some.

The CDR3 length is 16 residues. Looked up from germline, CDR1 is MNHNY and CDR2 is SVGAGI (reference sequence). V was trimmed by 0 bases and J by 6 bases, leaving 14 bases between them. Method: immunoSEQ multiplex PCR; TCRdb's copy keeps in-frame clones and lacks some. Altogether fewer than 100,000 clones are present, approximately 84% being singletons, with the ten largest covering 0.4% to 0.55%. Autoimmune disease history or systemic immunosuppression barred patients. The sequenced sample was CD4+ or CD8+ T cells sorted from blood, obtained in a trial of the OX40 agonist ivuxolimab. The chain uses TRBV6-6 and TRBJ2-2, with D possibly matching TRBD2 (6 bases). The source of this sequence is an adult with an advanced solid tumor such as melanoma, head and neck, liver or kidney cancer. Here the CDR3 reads CASSYSGRMGAGELFF. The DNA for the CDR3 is TGTGCCAGCAGTTACTCTGGGAGGATGGGTGCCGGGGAGCTGTTTTTT.